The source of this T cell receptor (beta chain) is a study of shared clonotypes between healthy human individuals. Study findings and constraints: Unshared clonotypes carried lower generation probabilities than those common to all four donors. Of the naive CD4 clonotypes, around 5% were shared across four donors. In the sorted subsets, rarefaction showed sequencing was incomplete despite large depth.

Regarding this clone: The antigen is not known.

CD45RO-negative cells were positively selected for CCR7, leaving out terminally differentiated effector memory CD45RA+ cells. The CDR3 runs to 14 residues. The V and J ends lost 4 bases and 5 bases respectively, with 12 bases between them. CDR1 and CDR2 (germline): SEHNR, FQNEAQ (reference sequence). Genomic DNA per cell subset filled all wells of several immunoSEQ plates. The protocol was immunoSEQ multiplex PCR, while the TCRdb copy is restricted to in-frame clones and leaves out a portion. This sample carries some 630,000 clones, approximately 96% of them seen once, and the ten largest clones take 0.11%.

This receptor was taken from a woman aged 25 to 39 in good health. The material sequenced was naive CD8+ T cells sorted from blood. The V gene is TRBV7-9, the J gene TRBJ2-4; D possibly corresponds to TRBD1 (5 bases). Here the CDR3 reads CASSSGRGENIQYF. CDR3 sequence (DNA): TGTGCCAGCAGCTCCGGAAGGGGCGAAAACATTCAGTACTTC.